This TCR beta chain emerged from a study of low-dose radiotherapy and immunotherapy resistance in tumors. Overall study: Cohort 1 was given 0.5 Gy fractions every 2 weeks, 6.5 Gy in total. Every two weeks patients got nivolumab 240 mg flat dose, plus ipilimumab 1 mg/kg every six weeks, intravenously.

In this sample, this clonotype turned up many times. Alpha and beta chains were covered, as first-strand cDNA relied on TRAV- and TRBV-specific primers. TCRs were put through roughly 19 PCR cycles of amplification with Phusion. A constant-region primer and the V-primer adapter served as the primer pair. The isolated mRNA underwent amplification through in vitro transcription. TCRdb called the reads again in MiXCR, with one record for every CDR3 protein. The repertoire holds 80,000 to 95,000 distinct CDR3 sequences, 9.4% seen once, with around 0.93% in the top ten. Germline CDR1 reads SNHLY; CDR2 reads FYNNEI. The CDR3 is 12 residues long. The germline V and J ends were trimmed by 6 bases and 5 bases, with 10 bases remaining between them. Time point in this sample: before trial treatment. Donors were dosed with nivolumab and ipilimumab; they also received aspirin, low-dose cyclophosphamide and low-dose radiotherapy.

The clonotype comes from a male donor with prostate cancer. The rearrangement uses TRBV2 and TRBJ2-5; D gene ambiguous. The sample here was PBMCs, taken before treatment. The CDR3 protein is CASRMSGETQYF. CDR3 nucleotides: TGTGCCAGCAGGATGAGTGGGGAGACCCAGTACTTC.